The 17 T cell receptor beta chains in this list originate from one sample, sequenced in a study of beta chain features in type 1 diabetes. What was sequenced were expressed TCRB transcripts, since all of the isolated RNA had been reverse transcribed. Assay: immunoSEQ multiplex PCR; the TCRdb copy retains only in-frame clones and omits some. The table lists under 950,000 clones, about a sixth of them singletons, with 0.02% to 0.025% in the top ten. The sequenced sample consisted of naive CD4+ T cells from blood. These receptors were taken from a woman younger than 35 in good health.

The table lists this clone with a few counts. V usage is TRBV7-4 and J usage is TRBJ2-7; the D is unclear. CDR1 and CDR2 from the germline V gene are SGHVT and SQSDAQ. The CDR3 totals 15 residues. V lost 7 bases and J 3 bases, leaving 19 bases between the germline ends. CDR3 residues: CASNLWGPWGYEQYF. CDR3 in DNA: TGTGCCAGCAACCTTTGGGGTCCTTGGGGCTACGAGCAGTACTTC.

This sequence joins TRBV4-1 and TRBJ2-7; 9 bases are shared with TRBD1. Germline V gives CDR1 MGHRA, CDR2 YSYEKL. The CDR3 consists of 16 residues. The J segment lost 1 base and the V segment lost 4 bases, leaving 8 bases of the junction unmatched. CDR3 region: CASSPEQGAGSYEQYF. In nucleotides, the CDR3 is TGCGCCAGCAGCCCAGAACAGGGGGCAGGGTCCTACGAGCAGTACTTC.

The V gene is TRBV7-9, the J gene TRBJ2-5; D is perhaps TRBD2 (6 bases). The J call is in doubt because the DNA end fits TRBJ2-7 better. CDR1 and CDR2 from the germline V gene are SEHNR and FQNEAQ (reference sequence). The CDR3 covers 16 residues. CDR3 DNA: TGTGCCAGCAGCTTAGCGCGCACTAGCCAATACTACGAGCAGTACTTC. Amino acid sequence: CASSLARTSQYYEQYF.

This clone turned up a few times. The chain has TRBV5-5 and TRBJ2-2; D tentatively fits TRBD1 or TRBD2 (5 bases each). The CDR3 loop spans 15 amino acids. V shed 1 base and J shed 7 bases, with 14 bases lying between them. Germline V gene lookup returns CDR1 SGHKS and CDR2 YYEKEE (reference sequence). The CDR3 coding sequence is TGTGCCAGCAGCTTGACCCCCCGGGGCGTCGGGGAGCTGTTTTTT. It codes for CASSLTPRGVGELFF.

The chain recombines TRBV11-2 with TRBJ2-3, with 9 bases aligning to TRBD2. Germline loops: CDR1 SGHAT, CDR2 FQNNGV. The length of the CDR3 is 15 residues. The V and J ends lost 3 bases and 4 bases, in that order; junction bases with no gene match: 5. CDR3 nucleotide sequence: TGTGCCAGCAGCTTTAATAGCGGGAGCGCAGATACGCAGTATTTT. Amino acids: CASSFNSGSADTQYF.

This clone was detected a few times. This CDR3 reads CASSPDRDGDTQYF. For the CDR3, the DNA is TGTGCCAGCAGTCCTGACAGGGATGGCGATACGCAGTATTTT. V is TRBV28 and J is TRBJ2-3; 7 bases are shared with TRBD1. Germline V CDR1 and CDR2: MDHEN, SYDVKM. The CDR3 has 14 residues. V shed 5 bases, J shed 6 bases, and the junction held 8 bases outside the gene matches.

The chain recombines TRBV28 with TRBJ1-1; D may be TRBD1 (5 bases). The CDR3 runs to 14 residues. V lost 5 bases to trimming and J lost 10 bases, with 20 bases between them. The germline CDR1 and CDR2 sequences are MDHEN and SYDVKM. The CDR3 coding sequence is TGTGCCAGCAGTCCCCCCGGGACGGGTCGCTTAGCTTTCTTT. Its protein product is CASSPPGTGRLAFF.

This clone turned up a few times. The J gene is TRBJ2-3, the V gene TRBV7-9, with D possibly TRBD1 on 6 matching bases. The CDR3 sequence is 16 residues long. The germline V gene encodes CDR1 SEHNR and CDR2 FQNEAQ (reference sequence). V shed 5 bases and J shed 0 bases, with 15 bases lying between them. The CDR3 bases are TGTGCCAGCAGCACCCCTACAGGGTCTAGCACAGATACGCAGTATTTT. This encodes CASSTPTGSSTDTQYF.

CDR3 nucleotide sequence: TGTGCCAGCAGTTTGATTTTTCCGGGTGTTGTGTCCCAGCATTTT. Protein sequence: CASSLIFPGVVSQHF. J is TRBJ1-5 and V is TRBV28; no clear D gene. This CDR3 is built from 15 residues. Germline V lookup: CDR1 MDHEN, CDR2 SYDVKM. Trimming took off 3 bases at V and 11 bases at J, with 20 bases between the two ends.

The chain combines TRBV6-1 with TRBJ1-5; 8 bases line up with TRBD1. The CDR3 totals 15 residues. The J segment lost 6 bases and the V segment lost 4 bases, leaving 8 bases of the junction unmatched. The germline CDR1 and CDR2 sequences are MNHNS and SASEGT. The CDR3, as DNA: TGTGCCAGCAGTGCAGCAGGGGGCGCGGGTCAGCCCCAGCATTTT. Encoded protein: CASSAAGGAGQPQHF.

The CDR3 DNA is TGTGCCAGCTCACCGACAGCCGATACGCAGTATTTT. It yields the protein CASSPTADTQYF. The chain couples TRBV18 to TRBJ2-3; D possibly corresponds to TRBD1 (5 bases). There are 12 residues in the CDR3. Trimming pared 3 bases from V and 6 bases from J, leaving 7 bases between. Per the germline V gene, CDR1 is KGHSH and CDR2 is LQKENI. The whole variable domain, filled in from reference TRBV18 and TRBJ2-3, reads NAGVMQNPRHLVRRRGQEARLRCSPMKGHSHVYWYRQLPEEGLKFMVYLQKENIIDESGMPKERFSAEFPKEGPSILRIQQVVRGDSAAYFCASSPTADTQYFGPGTRLTVL.

The V call is TRBV18, the J call TRBJ2-5; D is unresolved. This CDR3 is built from 14 residues. The germline V and J ends were trimmed by 3 bases and 4 bases, with 12 bases remaining between them. CDR1 and CDR2 from the germline V gene are KGHSH and LQKENI. The DNA for the CDR3 is TGTGCCAGCTCACCCGACACCCGAGGAGAGACCCAGTACTTC. Translating it yields CASSPDTRGETQYF.

The CDR3 loop is CASSDGRQDYNEQFF. CDR3 DNA sequence: TGTGCCAGCAGTGATGGTCGCCAAGACTACAATGAGCAGTTCTTC. The chain links TRBV2 to TRBJ2-1; D unclear. CDR3 length: 15 amino acids. Trimming cost V 3 bases and J 3 bases, with 12 bases left between them. Germline V gene data show CDR1 as SNHLY and CDR2 as FYNNEI.

In its sample, this clone was seen a few times. V and J are TRBV15 and TRBJ2-7; 10 bases align to TRBD2. The CDR3 consists of 14 residues. The V segment lost 5 bases and the J segment 3 bases; nucleotides outside the gene matches: 4. Germline lookup yields CDR1 LNHNV and CDR2 YYDKDF (reference sequence). The DNA for the CDR3 is TGTGCCACCAGCTCCCGGACTAGCGGCTACGAGCAGTACTTC. This codes for CATSSRTSGYEQYF.

This clone was counted a few times. CDR3 sequence reads: CASNLQGRNTEAFF. The DNA for the CDR3 is TGTGCCAGCAACCTACAGGGGAGGAACACTGAAGCTTTCTTT. The chain recombines TRBV2 with TRBJ1-1; 7 nucleotides align to TRBD1. The CDR3 consists of 14 residues. The V and J ends lost 7 bases and 1 base, in that order; junction bases with no gene match: 6. Germline V CDR1 and CDR2: SNHLY, FYNNEI.

This clone was observed a handful of times. The junction and the germline gene differ at one end; a read error may be behind it. The V gene is TRBV28, the J gene TRBJ2-3, with 12 bases lining up with TRBD2. Germline V lookup: CDR1 MDHEN, CDR2 SYDVKM. This CDR3 region has 16 residues. CDR3 bases: TGTGCCAGCAGTCTATGGACTAGCGGGATCACAGATACGCAGTATTTT. This sequence encodes CASSLWTSGITDTQYF.

This clone was observed a few times. This sequence joins TRBV27 and TRBJ2-7, with 11 bases identical to TRBD2. In germline, CDR1 is MNHEY, CDR2 SMNVEV (reference sequence). The CDR3 has 12 residues. Trimming at V came to 9 bases and at J to 4 bases, leaving 2 bases not matched to a gene. CDR3 loop: CASASGRYEQYF. CDR3 coding DNA: TGTGCCAGTGCTAGCGGGAGGTACGAGCAGTACTTC.